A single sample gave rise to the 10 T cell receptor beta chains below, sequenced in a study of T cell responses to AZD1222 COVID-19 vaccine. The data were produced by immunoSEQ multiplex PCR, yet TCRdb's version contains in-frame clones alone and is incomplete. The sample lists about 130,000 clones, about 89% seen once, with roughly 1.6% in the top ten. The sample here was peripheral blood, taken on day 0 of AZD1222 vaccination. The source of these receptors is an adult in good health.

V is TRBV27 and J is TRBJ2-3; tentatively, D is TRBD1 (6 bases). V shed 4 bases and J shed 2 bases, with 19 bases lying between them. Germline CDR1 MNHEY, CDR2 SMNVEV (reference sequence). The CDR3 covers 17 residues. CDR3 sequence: CASSYLGDKGVTDTQYF. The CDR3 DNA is TGTGCCAGCAGTTACCTCGGGGACAAAGGGGTCACAGATACGCAGTATTTT.

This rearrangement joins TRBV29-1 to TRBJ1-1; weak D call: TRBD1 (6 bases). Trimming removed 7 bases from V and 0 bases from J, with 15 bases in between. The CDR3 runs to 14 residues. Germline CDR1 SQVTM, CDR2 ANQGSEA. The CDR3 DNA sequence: TGCAGCGGGGACACGGGACAAGTGAACACTGAAGCTTTCTTT. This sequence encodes CSGDTGQVNTEAFF.

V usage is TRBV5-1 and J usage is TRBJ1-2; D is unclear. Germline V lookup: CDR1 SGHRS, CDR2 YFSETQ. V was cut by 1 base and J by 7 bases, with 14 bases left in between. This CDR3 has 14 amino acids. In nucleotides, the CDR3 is TGCGCCAGCAGCTTGTCAGTCGCAGTAACTGGCTACACCTTC. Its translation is CASSLSVAVTGYTF.

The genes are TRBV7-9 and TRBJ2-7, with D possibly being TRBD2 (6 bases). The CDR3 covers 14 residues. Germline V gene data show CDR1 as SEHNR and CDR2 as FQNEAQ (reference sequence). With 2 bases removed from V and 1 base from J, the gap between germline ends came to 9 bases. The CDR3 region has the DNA TGTGCCAGCAGCTTAAGCCTAGCGTCCTACGAGCAGTACTTC. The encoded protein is CASSLSLASYEQYF.

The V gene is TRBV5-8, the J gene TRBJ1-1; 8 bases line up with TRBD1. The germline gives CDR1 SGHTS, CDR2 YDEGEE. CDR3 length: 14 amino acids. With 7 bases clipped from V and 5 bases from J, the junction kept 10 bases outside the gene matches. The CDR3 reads CASPFDRGGTEAFF. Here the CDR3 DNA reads TGTGCCAGCCCCTTCGACAGGGGAGGGACTGAAGCTTTCTTT.

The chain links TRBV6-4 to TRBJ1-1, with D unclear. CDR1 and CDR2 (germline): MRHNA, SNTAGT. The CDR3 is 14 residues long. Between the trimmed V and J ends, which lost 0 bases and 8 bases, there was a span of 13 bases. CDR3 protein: CASSDSGSPGEAFF. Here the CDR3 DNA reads TGTGCCAGCAGTGACTCCGGCTCTCCCGGCGAAGCTTTCTTT.

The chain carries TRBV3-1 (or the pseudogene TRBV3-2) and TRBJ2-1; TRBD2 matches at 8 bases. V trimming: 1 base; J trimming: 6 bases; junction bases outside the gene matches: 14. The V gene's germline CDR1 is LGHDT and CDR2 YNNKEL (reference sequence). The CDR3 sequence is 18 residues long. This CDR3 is CASSQVPIRAGVINEQFF. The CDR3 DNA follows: TGTGCCAGCAGCCAAGTCCCTATCCGAGCGGGAGTCATCAATGAGCAGTTCTTC.

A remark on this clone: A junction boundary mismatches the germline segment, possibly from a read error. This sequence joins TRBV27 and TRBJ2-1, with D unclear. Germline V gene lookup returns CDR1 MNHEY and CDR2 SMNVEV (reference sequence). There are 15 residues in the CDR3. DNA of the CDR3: TGTGCCAGCAGTATATCCCGGGTGTCCTACAATGAGCAGTTCTTC. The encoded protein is CASSISRVSYNEQFF.

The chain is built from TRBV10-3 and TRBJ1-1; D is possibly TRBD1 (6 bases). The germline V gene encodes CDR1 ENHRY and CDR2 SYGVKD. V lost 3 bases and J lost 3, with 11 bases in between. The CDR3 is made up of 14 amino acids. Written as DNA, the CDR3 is TGTGCCATCAGTGAACAGGGCCTGGACACTGAAGCTTTCTTT. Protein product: CAISEQGLDTEAFF.

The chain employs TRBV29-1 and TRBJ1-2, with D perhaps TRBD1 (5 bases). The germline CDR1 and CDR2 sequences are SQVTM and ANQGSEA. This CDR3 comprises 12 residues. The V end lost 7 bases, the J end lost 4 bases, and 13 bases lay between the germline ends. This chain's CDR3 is CSAVGVGYGYTF. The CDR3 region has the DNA TGCAGCGCCGTGGGGGTTGGCTATGGCTACACCTTC. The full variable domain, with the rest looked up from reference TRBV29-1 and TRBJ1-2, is SAVISQKPSRDICQRGTSLTIQCQVDSQVTMMFWYRQQPGQSLTLIATANQGSEATYESGFVIDKFPISRPNLTFSTLTVSNMSPEDSSIYLCSAVGVGYGYTFGSGTRLTVV.